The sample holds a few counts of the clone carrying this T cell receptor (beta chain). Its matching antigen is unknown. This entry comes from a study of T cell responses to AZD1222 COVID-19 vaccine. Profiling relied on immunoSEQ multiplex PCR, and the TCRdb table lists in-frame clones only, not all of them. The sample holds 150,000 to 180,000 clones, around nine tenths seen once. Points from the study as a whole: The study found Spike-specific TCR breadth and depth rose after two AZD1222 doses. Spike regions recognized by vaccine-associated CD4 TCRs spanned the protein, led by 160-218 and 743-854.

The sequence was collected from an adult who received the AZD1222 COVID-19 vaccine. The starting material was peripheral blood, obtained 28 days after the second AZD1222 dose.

The CDR3 loop is CASTSRADTEAFF. For the CDR3, the DNA is TGTGCCAGCACCTCACGAGCGGACACTGAAGCTTTCTTT. The J gene is TRBJ1-1, the V gene TRBV9; D not certain. The germline V and J ends were trimmed by 6 bases and 3 bases, with 12 bases remaining between them. CDR3 length: 13 amino acids. The germline V gene encodes CDR1 SGDLS and CDR2 YYNGEE. The full variable domain, rest sourced from reference TRBV9 and TRBJ1-1, is DSGVTQTPKHLITATGQRVTLRCSPRSGDLSVYWYQQSLDQGLQFLIQYYNGEERAKGNILERFSAQQFPDLHSELNLSSLELGDSALYFCASTSRADTEAFFGQGTRLTVV.